Listed here are 22 T cell receptor beta chains from one sample, sequenced in a study of early T cells in non-severe SARS-CoV-2 infection. TCRdb re-analysed the 5' RACE reads in MiXCR, keeping a single row per CDR3 protein. The sample shows tens of thousands of distinct CDR3 sequences, roughly 8.8% of them seen only once. Sequences were obtained from whole blood. The receptor source for this set is an adult who was a healthcare worker with PCR-confirmed SARS-CoV-2 infection or an uninfected control (not recorded which).

There are many counts of this clonotype. This chain joins TRBV28 and TRBJ2-1; 11 nucleotides agree with TRBD2. Germline V gene data show CDR1 as MDHEN and CDR2 as SYDVKM. This CDR3 comprises 15 residues. The ends lost 6 bases at V and 11 bases at J; junction bases unmatched: 12. The CDR3 DNA reads as TGTGCCAGCAGACTTGGGCTAGCGGGAGGACCAAAGCAGTTCTTC. Translated, it gives CASRLGLAGGPKQFF.

Ten or more counts support this clonotype. The V and J genes are TRBV12-3 or TRBV12-4 and TRBJ2-1; D is possibly TRBD2 (5 bases). There are 12 residues in the CDR3. The V gene lost 3 bases and the J gene lost 6 bases, with 6 bases spanning the gap. This CDR3 reads CASSFRGNEQFF. The CDR3, as DNA: TGTGCCAGCAGTTTCCGGGGCAATGAGCAGTTCTTC.

There are many counts of this clonotype. The V gene is TRBV5-1, the J gene TRBJ2-7; 7 nucleotides align to TRBD1. Unmatched junction bases numbered 10, after V lost 3 bases and J lost 7 bases. The CDR3 runs to 14 residues. Germline V gene lookup returns CDR1 SGHRS and CDR2 YFSETQ. The CDR3 DNA reads as TGCGCCAGCAGCTCGGACGGGACAGAGTGGGAGCAGTACTTC. Its translation is CASSSDGTEWEQYF.

This clonotype was picked up many times. The rearrangement links TRBV24-1 to TRBJ2-6; TRBD1 is a possible D gene (7 bases). CDR1 and CDR2 (germline): KGHDR, SFDVKD. The length of the CDR3 is 17 residues. The V end was cut by 4 bases, the J end by 2 bases, with 14 bases between. This chain's CDR3 is CATSDPGGGAGANVLTF. CDR3 nucleotide sequence: TGTGCCACCAGTGACCCCGGAGGGGGCGCTGGGGCCAACGTCCTGACTTTC.

This clonotype was picked up many times. This chain joins TRBV29-1 and TRBJ1-3; D remains ambiguous. CDR1 SQVTM and CDR2 ANQGSEA come from the germline V gene. V gave up 5 bases and J gave up 3 bases, with 14 bases separating them. The CDR3 extends over 14 amino acids. The CDR3 DNA sequence: TGCAGCGTTTATTCCCCAGAACGTGGAAACACCATATATTTT. Protein product: CSVYSPERGNTIYF.

V usage is TRBV6-2 or TRBV6-3 and J usage is TRBJ1-1; D unresolved. There are 12 residues in the CDR3. Germline CDR1 and CDR2: MNHEY and SVGEGT. Trimming left V 8 bases short and J 3 bases short, with 10 bases between. In DNA form, the CDR3 reads TGTGCCAGCCGGGGAGGGTACACTGAAGCTTTCTTT. This sequence encodes CASRGGYTEAFF.

This clonotype was found many times. The gene calls are TRBV12-3 or TRBV12-4 and TRBJ1-2, with TRBD1 identical over 11 bases. Losses at the gene ends were 5 bases for V and 4 bases for J; bases not matched to a gene: 3. The CDR3 has 14 residues. DNA of the CDR3: TGTGCCAGCAGTCGGACAGGGGGCGGCTATGGCTACACCTTC. As protein: CASSRTGGGYGYTF.

J is TRBJ2-5 and V is TRBV7-3; TRBD2 matches at 14 bases. V trimming: 5 bases; J trimming: 4 bases; junction bases outside the gene matches: 3. This CDR3 has 15 residues. Per the germline V gene, CDR1 is SGHTA and CDR2 is FQGTGA. CDR3 sequence reads: CASSKTSGRGETQYF. The CDR3 coding sequence is TGTGCCAGCAGCAAGACTAGCGGGAGGGGAGAGACCCAGTACTTC.

This clonotype was seen many times. The chain has TRBV12-3 or TRBV12-4 and TRBJ1-1; possibly TRBD1 for D (5 bases). CDR3 size: 13 residues. Trimming removed 7 bases at V and 5 bases at J, with 14 bases between. The CDR3 DNA sequence: TGTGCCAGCATCCGGGGGGGGAATACTGAAGCTTTCTTT. This codes for CASIRGGNTEAFF.

The chain is built from TRBV20-1 and TRBJ2-1; 8 nucleotides line up with TRBD2. The V segment lost 0 bases and the J segment 7 bases; nucleotides outside the gene matches: 5. The CDR3 is made up of 14 amino acids. Per germline, CDR1 DFQATT and CDR2 SNEGSKA (reference sequence). For the CDR3, the DNA is TGCAGTGCTAGAGATAGGCTAGCGGGTAATGAGCAGTTCTTC. Translation gives CSARDRLAGNEQFF.

J is TRBJ2-7 and V is TRBV10-3; TRBD2 matches at 7 bases. Germline values: CDR1 ENHRY, CDR2 SYGVKD. V lost 3 bases and J lost 5; bases outside the gene matches: 10. CDR3 length: 15 residues. CDR3: CAISDLGGRTHEQYF. The CDR3, as DNA: TGTGCCATCAGTGACTTGGGCGGGAGAACCCACGAGCAGTACTTC.

In this sample, this clonotype turned up once. The gene calls are TRBV19 and TRBJ2-6; D perhaps matches TRBD2 (5 bases). V was pared by 2 bases and J by 2 bases, with 7 bases between. There are 15 residues in the CDR3. Germline V CDR1 and CDR2: LNHDA, SQIVND (reference sequence). The CDR3 reads CASSISGAGANVLTF. CDR3 coding DNA: TGTGCCAGTAGTATATCCGGGGCTGGGGCCAACGTCCTGACTTTC.

This chain uses TRBV6-2 or TRBV6-3 with TRBJ1-5; TRBD1 agrees at 10 bases. Germline CDR1 is MNHEY and CDR2 is SVGEGT. This CDR3 has 16 residues. V was pared by 4 bases and J by 7 bases, with 10 bases of the junction left unmatched. CDR3 DNA: TGTGCCAGCAGTTCCCCCCAGACAGGGGGCGGCCAGCCCCAGCATTTT. Translation gives CASSSPQTGGGQPQHF.

Ten or more counts support this clonotype. This chain connects TRBV29-1 to TRBJ1-1; D uncertain. This CDR3 contains 14 residues. Germline CDR1 is SQVTM and CDR2 is ANQGSEA. The V end lost 5 bases, the J end lost 0 bases, and 13 bases lay between the germline ends. The CDR3 region is CSVTKLTMNTEAFF. The CDR3 region has the DNA TGCAGCGTTACAAAATTAACTATGAACACTGAAGCTTTCTTT.

This clonotype was recorded at least ten times. The CDR3 sequence: CASSSNLASYNEQFF. CDR3 in DNA: TGCGCCAGCAGCTCAAACCTCGCCTCCTACAATGAGCAGTTCTTC. The J gene is TRBJ2-1, the V gene TRBV5-1; no clear D gene. Trimming took off 3 bases at V and 0 bases at J, with 10 bases between the two ends. The V gene's germline CDR1 is SGHRS and CDR2 YFSETQ. The CDR3 contains 15 residues.

By share, this clonotype counts as medium-sized. The chain has TRBV10-3 and TRBJ2-7; D unresolved. V was cut by 3 bases and J by 4 bases, with 7 bases left in between. The germline CDR1 and CDR2 sequences are ENHRY and SYGVKD. The CDR3 extends over 12 amino acids. Written as DNA, the CDR3 is TGTGCCATCAGTGATGTGGGGTACGAGCAGTACTTC. Translation gives CAISDVGYEQYF.

V gene TRBV5-1 combines with J gene TRBJ2-1, with a possible D match to TRBD1 (6 bases). This CDR3 has 15 amino acids. V was cut by 4 bases and J by 4 bases, with 15 bases left in between. The V gene's germline CDR1 is SGHRS and CDR2 YFSETQ. The CDR3 coding sequence is TGCGCCAGCAGCCTAATGGACAGTGAGTACAATGAGCAGTTCTTC. It encodes CASSLMDSEYNEQFF.

V usage is TRBV4-3 and J usage is TRBJ2-3; D is undetermined. Germline V CDR1 and CDR2: LGHNA, YSLEER. V was cut by 2 bases and J by 2 bases, with 5 bases left in between. The CDR3 has 13 residues. CDR3 amino acids: CASSQSVTDTQYF. CDR3 in DNA: TGCGCCAGCAGCCAATCCGTCACAGATACGCAGTATTTT.

This chain uses TRBV12-3 or TRBV12-4 with TRBJ2-7; TRBD1 might be the D (6 bases). V lost 3 bases, J lost 1 base, and 19 bases lay in between. The CDR3 spans 17 residues. This chain's CDR3 is CASSFPRQDSRSYEQYF. CDR3 DNA: TGTGCCAGCAGTTTCCCAAGACAGGACTCGAGATCCTACGAGCAGTACTTC.

This clonotype was counted ten times or more. V usage is TRBV9 and J usage is TRBJ2-2, with 9 nucleotides matching TRBD1. The CDR3 is made up of 17 amino acids. Germline CDR1 SGDLS, CDR2 YYNGEE. The ends lost 3 bases at V and 4 bases at J; junction bases unmatched: 10. The DNA of the CDR3 is TGTGCCAGCAGCGACCCGGAACAGGGGGCGGGCACCGGGGAGCTGTTTTTT. Translation: CASSDPEQGAGTGELFF.

This clonotype was observed at least ten times. The gene calls are TRBV5-8 and TRBJ1-1; 8 nucleotides align to TRBD1. Germline assignment: CDR1 SGHTS and CDR2 YDEGEE. The CDR3 runs 15 residues. Trimming at V came to 2 bases and at J to 4 bases, leaving 7 bases not matched to a gene. The CDR3 loop reads CASSLAGQAPTEAFF. The CDR3 region has the DNA TGTGCCAGCAGCTTAGCGGGACAGGCACCCACTGAAGCTTTCTTT.

There are a few counts of this clonotype. The chain has TRBV2 and TRBJ2-7; D is perhaps TRBD2 (5 bases). Germline V gene sequence: CDR1 SNHLY, CDR2 FYNNEI. V lost 6 bases to trimming and J lost 3 bases, with 18 bases between them. The CDR3 is 15 amino acids. The CDR3 coding sequence is TGTGCCAGCAGCCGAAGGGAGTCTCGGGTCTACGAGCAGTACTTC. As protein: CASSRRESRVYEQYF.